A single T cell receptor beta chain is shown here with its context. The antigen this receptor binds is unknown. These data are taken from a study of CXCR3-negative and CXCR3-positive naive CD8 T cells (dated by TCRdb to between 2017 and 2020). For context, the study as a whole: In total, about 140 million TRB reads were obtained, or roughly 1.5 +/- 0.3 million reads per library. For the TRBV-TRBJ cluster analysis, the naive subsets came from roughly 5 donors, while the memory cells came from 3 donors. The diversity and physicochemical repertoire analyses included roughly ten donors pooled from two independent experiments.

Based on the germline V gene, the CDR1 and CDR2 sequences are MNHEY and SVGEGT. CDR3 length: 15 amino acids, cysteine to phenylalanine. The record lacks a DNA sequence. Data came from a NextSeq 550. The Human TCR Profiling Kit (MiLaboratory) was used to make UMI-labeled 5' RACE TRB cDNA libraries. The full amount of extracted RNA was used for cDNA synthesis, and the full amount of resulting cDNA was used for PCR amplification. The libraries were made side by side, with each library going through the same number of PCR cycles. As for the authors' bioinformatics: MIGEC and MiXCR extracted about 53,000 +/- 10,000 unique UMI-labeled TRB cDNA molecules per library, requiring at least two reads per UMI. Each library averaged about 40,000 +/- 10,000 functional in-frame TRB CDR3 nucleotide clonotypes without stop codons. After downsampling to 5000 UMI-labeled TRB molecules per sample, diversity metrics, including normalized Shannon-Wiener and Chao1, were computed in VDJtools. Clonotype-size-weighted physicochemical properties of the central five CDR3 residues (interaction energy, strength, volume and Kidera factor 4) were computed in VDJtools. After the reads were reprocessed by TCRdb, one entry was made per CDR3 protein sequence, with no DNA. The V and J calls, along with clone size, are taken from TCRdb and not from the paper's own processing. This sample's clone table shows 100,000 to 150,000 distinct CDR3 sequences. The leading ten clones occupy 0.29% of the sample.

The paper as a whole reports these results and caveats: Compared with CXCR3-negative naive cells, CXCR3-positive naive cells had TRB CDR3s with higher hydrophobicity (lower Kidera factor 4), lower energy, and higher strength and volume indices. Because surface CD5, which is linked to self-reactivity in mice, was comparable between the naive subsets, TCR interaction strength was also inferred from TRB CDR3 physicochemical properties. Because CXCR3 expression was partially decreased after cryopreservation, freshly isolated PBMCs were used for most assays. Comparably high repertoire diversity was found in both naive subsets, whereas much lower repertoire diversity was found in memory CD8+ T cells. TRBV-TRBJ usage was similar between naive CXCR3-negative and CXCR3-positive cells from the same donor, while memory cells showed distinct patterns.

For every CD8+ T cell subset, approximately 300,000 cells were flow-sorted straight into RLT lysis buffer, and each subset was sorted in triplicate. To keep memory contaminants out, a stringent definition of naive CD8+ T cells was applied: CD45RO-CCR7+CD27+CD95-. Peripheral blood mononuclear cells were isolated from buffy coats by standard density gradient centrifugation. Naive CXCR3-negative and CXCR3-positive CD8+ T cells were flow-sorted using a FACSAria III. Total RNA was extracted from sorted cells using an RNeasy Mini Kit. The chain is assembled from TRBV6-2 or TRBV6-3 and TRBJ2-7; there is no DNA to check the TCRdb D call of TRBD2. The source of this sequence is a human donor in good health. Some clones in this sample may be carry-over from other donors' samples. The source material was naive CXCR3- CD8+ T cells from blood. The cell subset or site label, as the study defines it: CD45RO-CCR7+CD27+CD95- naive CD8+ T cells lacking CXCR3 (TNR3-). This receptor has the CDR3 CASSYSGLKNYEQYF.